These 9 T cell receptor beta chains were sequenced from one sample in a study of blood T cells in healthy people across ages. A second roughly 6 to 11 cycle PCR used barcoded and J-beta primers. TCRdb re-derived calls from the 5' RACE reads in MiXCR, one entry per CDR3 protein. The sample yields under 750,000 distinct CDR3 sequences, 47% seen once. The sequencing sample was made of blood. The receptors originated from an older man in good health.

The chain combines TRBV7-8 with TRBJ1-6; D is possibly TRBD1 (5 bases). V lost 5 bases and J lost 5, with 13 bases in between. Germline V CDR1 and CDR2: SGHVS, FQNEAQ. The CDR3 covers 15 residues. CDR3 sequence reads: CASSPIGGDNSPLHF. The CDR3 region has the DNA TGTGCCAGCAGCCCAATTGGGGGGGATAATTCACCCCTCCACTTT. Drawing the rest from reference TRBV7-8 and TRBJ1-6, the complete variable domain is GAGVSQSPRYKVAKRGQDVALRCDPISGHVSLFWYQQALGQGPEFLTYFQNEAQLDKSGLPSDRFFAERPEGSVSTLKIQRTQQEDSAVYLCASSPIGGDNSPLHFGNGTRLTVT.

This clonotype occurred a few times. V and J are TRBV9 and TRBJ2-3; 12 bases align to TRBD2. Germline V gives CDR1 SGDLS, CDR2 YYNGEE. With 4 bases clipped from V and 3 bases from J, the junction kept 9 bases outside the gene matches. The CDR3 has 17 amino acids. The DNA of the CDR3 is TGTGCCAGCAGCCCCCGCCTAGCGGGGGGGCTGACAGATACGCAGTATTTT. This gives the protein CASSPRLAGGLTDTQYF.

The gene calls are TRBV20-1 and TRBJ2-3; TRBD2 is a possible D gene (6 bases). The ends were cut back, 6 bases at V and 1 base at J, with 17 bases in the middle. Germline assignment: CDR1 DFQATT and CDR2 SNEGSKA (reference sequence). This CDR3 has 15 residues. The CDR3 DNA reads TGCAGTGCCCTTCGAGGGGCTAGCGGCACAGATACGCAGTATTTT. Residues: CSALRGASGTDTQYF.

This chain connects TRBV6-6 to TRBJ2-5, with D possibly called TRBD1 or TRBD2 (5 bases each). The CDR3 totals 13 residues. V was shortened by 6 bases and J by 5 bases, with 13 bases between the two germline ends. In germline, CDR1 is MNHNY, CDR2 SVGAGI (reference sequence). The chain's CDR3 is CASRRDDEETQYF. The CDR3 DNA follows: TGTGCCAGCAGGAGGGACGATGAGGAGACCCAGTACTTC.

The V and J genes are TRBV29-1 and TRBJ1-2, with a possible D match to TRBD1 (5 bases). The CDR3 loop spans 13 amino acids. Per germline, CDR1 SQVTM and CDR2 ANQGSEA. Trimming shortened V by 1 base and J by 8 bases, and 14 bases separated the two germline ends. Here the CDR3 reads CSVEGGSTRGYTF. In DNA form, the CDR3 reads TGCAGCGTTGAAGGGGGGAGCACTCGCGGCTACACCTTC.

This chain joins TRBV5-1 and TRBJ1-2; D may be TRBD1 (5 bases). Per the germline V gene, CDR1 is SGHRS and CDR2 is YFSETQ. The CDR3 has 14 amino acids. V gave up 1 base and J gave up 6 bases, with 13 bases separating them. CDR3 in DNA: TGCGCCAGCAGCTTGTTGGGGGTTTCGGATGGCTACACCTTC. As protein: CASSLLGVSDGYTF.

The rearrangement uses TRBV7-8 and TRBJ2-1; D remains unclear. Germline CDR1 and CDR2: SGHVS and FQNEAQ. The CDR3 extends over 15 amino acids. V was trimmed by 1 base and J by 12 bases, leaving 19 bases between them. The CDR3 sequence: CASSLGVWKRHMQFF. The CDR3 DNA follows: TGTGCCAGCAGCTTAGGGGTCTGGAAACGGCATATGCAGTTCTTC.

This clonotype was observed a single time. The chain carries TRBV27 and TRBJ2-7, with 8 bases that match TRBD1. Germline V lookup: CDR1 MNHEY, CDR2 SMNVEV (reference sequence). The length of the CDR3 is 14 residues. The V gene end was trimmed by 2 bases and the J gene end by 7 bases; junction bases not matched to a gene: 7. The CDR3 loop is CASSLGQGAIEQYF. CDR3 DNA sequence: TGTGCCAGCAGTTTAGGTCAGGGGGCAATTGAGCAGTACTTC.

This chain uses TRBV6-2 or TRBV6-3 with TRBJ2-5; D gene unclear. Looked up from germline, CDR1 is MNHEY and CDR2 is SVGEGT. The V gene lost 6 bases and the J gene lost 3 bases, with 14 bases spanning the gap. This CDR3 comprises 14 residues. The CDR3 here is CASSRIDWKETQYF. CDR3 sequence (DNA): TGTGCCAGCAGCCGAATCGACTGGAAAGAGACCCAGTACTTC.